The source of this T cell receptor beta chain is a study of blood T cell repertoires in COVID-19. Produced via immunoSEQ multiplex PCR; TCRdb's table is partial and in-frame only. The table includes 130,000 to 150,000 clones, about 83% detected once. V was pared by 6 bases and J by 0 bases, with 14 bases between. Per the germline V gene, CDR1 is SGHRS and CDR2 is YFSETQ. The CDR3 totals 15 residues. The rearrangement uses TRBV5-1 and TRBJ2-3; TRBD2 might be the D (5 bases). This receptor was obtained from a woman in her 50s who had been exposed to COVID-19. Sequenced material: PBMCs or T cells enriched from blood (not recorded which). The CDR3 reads CASTPVTGSTDTQYF. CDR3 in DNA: TGCGCCAGCACCCCCGTCACGGGGAGCACAGATACGCAGTATTTT.